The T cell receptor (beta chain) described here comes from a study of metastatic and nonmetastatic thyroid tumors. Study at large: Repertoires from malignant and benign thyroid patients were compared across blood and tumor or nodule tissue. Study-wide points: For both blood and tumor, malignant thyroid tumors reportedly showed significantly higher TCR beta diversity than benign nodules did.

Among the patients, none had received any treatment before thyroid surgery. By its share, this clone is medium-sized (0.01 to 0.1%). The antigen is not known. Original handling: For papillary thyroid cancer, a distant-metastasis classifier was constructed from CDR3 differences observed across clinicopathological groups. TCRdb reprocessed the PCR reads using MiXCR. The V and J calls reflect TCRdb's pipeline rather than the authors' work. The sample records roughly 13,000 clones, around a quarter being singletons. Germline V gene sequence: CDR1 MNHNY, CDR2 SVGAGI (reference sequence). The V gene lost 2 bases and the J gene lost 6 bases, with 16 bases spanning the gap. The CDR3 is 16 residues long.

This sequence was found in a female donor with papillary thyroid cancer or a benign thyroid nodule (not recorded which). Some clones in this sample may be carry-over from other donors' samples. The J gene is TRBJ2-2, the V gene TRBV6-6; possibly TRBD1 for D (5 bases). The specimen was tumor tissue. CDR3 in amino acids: CASSYQGVGWAGELFF. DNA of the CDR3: TGTGCCAGCAGTTACCAAGGGGTGGGATGGGCCGGGGAGCTGTTTTTT.